This T cell receptor beta chain derives from a study of blood T cell repertoires in COVID-19. About the study: Samples taken during acute and convalescent COVID-19 were collected in the United States, Italy and Spain. The cDNA or gDNA used as material had been derived from T cells, B-cell-depleted T cells, or PBMCs.

Authors' processing steps: Cell counts per sample came from amplifying reference gene primers. Profiled with immunoSEQ multiplex PCR; TCRdb holds only in-frame clones, not every one. D and trimming were read from the DNA, whereas the V and J calls and clone size are those reported in that table. The repertoire consists of about 330,000 clones, with around 87% occurring once and the leading ten covering 3% to 4%. Sequences were obtained from peripheral blood. The receptor's source is a woman aged 45-65 years with active or convalescent COVID-19.

The CDR3 DNA is TGTGCCAGCAGTGAATATGGGGGAGGCAGGGAGCTGTTTTTT. Its protein product is CASSEYGGGRELFF. V gene TRBV2 combines with J gene TRBJ2-2; the D gene is possibly TRBD2 (6 bases). V was trimmed by 2 bases and J by 9 bases, leaving 13 bases between them. CDR1 SNHLY and CDR2 FYNNEI come from the germline V gene. The CDR3 has 14 amino acids.